This TCR beta chain was documented in a study of T cell changes during pregnancy in multiple sclerosis. The CDR3 is made up of 15 amino acids. V lost 5 bases and J lost 5; bases outside the gene matches: 9. The V gene's germline CDR1 is SGHVS and CDR2 FNYEAQ. The repertoire was sequenced with immunoSEQ multiplex PCR; TCRdb's copy has only in-frame clones and lacks some. Among more than 35,000 clones listed, about nine tenths were seen once. The receptor comes from a female donor with multiple sclerosis, enrolled in a pregnancy study. The material was CD8+ T cells from peripheral blood mononuclear cells, obtained after pregnancy. This rearrangement joins TRBV7-6 to TRBJ1-5; TRBD1 matches 7 bases. This CDR3 is CASSITGAPHQPQHF. As DNA, the CDR3 is TGTGCCAGCAGCATCACAGGGGCCCCACATCAGCCCCAGCATTTT.